One sample yielded the 11 T cell receptor beta chains listed below, sequenced in a study of CXCR3-negative and CXCR3-positive naive CD8 T cells. Study findings and constraints: TRB CDR3 hydrophobicity was greater in CXCR3-positive naive cells than in CXCR3-negative naive cells.

It was by 5' RACE with UMI labels that the TRB cDNA libraries were prepared. TCRdb reanalyzed the 5' RACE reads, giving one entry per CDR3 protein sequence and no DNA. The sample spans 55,000 to 70,000 distinct CDR3 sequences; the ten largest clones claim 0.5% to 0.55%. Their antigens remain unidentified. The sequenced sample consisted of naive CXCR3+ CD8+ T cells from blood. This sample's subset: CD45RO-CCR7+CD27+CD95- naive CD8+ T cells expressing CXCR3 (TNR3+). The receptor set was obtained from a human donor in good health. Some clones in this sample may be carry-over from other donors' samples.

The chain uses TRBV5-5 and TRBJ1-1; the TRBD1 assignment by TCRdb is unverifiable without DNA. The germline V gene has CDR1 SGHKS and CDR2 YYEKEE (reference sequence). CDR3 length: 11 amino acids. The CDR3 is CASSLGGQGFF.

This chain joins TRBV9 and TRBJ2-5; TCRdb designates TRBD1, a call that cannot be tested without DNA. The CDR3 loop spans 16 amino acids. Germline CDR1 reads SGDLS; CDR2 reads YYNGEE. CDR3: CASSDISGALQETQYF.

This chain connects TRBV7-3 to TRBJ2-3; TCRdb calls TRBD1, which cannot be checked without DNA. This CDR3 contains 19 residues. CDR1 is SGHTA and CDR2 is FQGTGA in the germline V gene. The CDR3 region is CASSSSGDRGRFSTDTQYF. Full variable domain (outside the CDR3, taken from reference TRBV7-3 and TRBJ2-3): GAGVSQTPSNKVTEKGKYVELRCDPISGHTALYWYRQSLGQGPEFLIYFQGTGAADDSGLPNDRFFAVRPEGSVSTLKIQRTERGDSAVYLCASSSSGDRGRFSTDTQYFGPGTRLTVL.

The chain links TRBV14 to TRBJ2-7; TCRdb returns TRBD1, unconfirmable since there is no DNA. The CDR3 is made up of 17 amino acids. Germline-derived CDR1 and CDR2 are SGHDN and FVKESK. CDR3 region: CASSQDRRGGSAYEQYF.

The chain carries TRBV11-2 and TRBJ2-1; TCRdb outputs TRBD1, but without DNA this stays unchecked. This CDR3 region has 14 residues. Germline V gives CDR1 SGHAT, CDR2 FQNNGV. This CDR3 reads CASSLLGRVNEQFF. The entire variable domain, with the rest obtained from reference TRBV11-2 and TRBJ2-1, is as follows: EAGVAQSPRYKIIEKRQSVAFWCNPISGHATLYWYQQILGQGPKLLIQFQNNGVVDDSQLPKDRFSAERLKGVDSTLKIQPAKLEDSAVYLCASSLLGRVNEQFFGPGTRLTVL.

V and J are TRBV7-3 and TRBJ2-2. This CDR3 is 12 amino acids long. Germline assignment: CDR1 SGHTA and CDR2 FQGTGA. The CDR3 here is CASSPDTGELFF.

This chain uses TRBV6-4 with TRBJ2-3; TCRdb picks TRBD1, but there is no DNA to check that call. The CDR3 is made up of 15 amino acids. In germline, CDR1 is MRHNA, CDR2 SNTAGT. The CDR3 sequence: CASSEQGESADTQYF.

V gene TRBV12-3 or TRBV12-4 combines with J gene TRBJ1-2; TCRdb outputs TRBD1, but without DNA this stays unchecked. The CDR3 spans 14 residues. Here the CDR3 reads CASSLQGSAAGYTF.

This chain joins TRBV29-1 and TRBJ2-1; TCRdb's assignment of TRBD2 cannot be checked, as there is no DNA. The CDR3 contains 13 residues. Germline values: CDR1 SQVTM, CDR2 ANQGSEA. The CDR3 reads CSVEALAYNEQLF.

The gene calls are TRBV5-1 and TRBJ2-1. The CDR3 loop spans 12 amino acids. Per the germline V gene, CDR1 is SGHRS and CDR2 is YFSETQ. The CDR3 loop reads CASSLTDNEQFF.

The CDR3 protein is CASSFGASGGYNEQFF. V usage is TRBV27 and J usage is TRBJ2-1; TCRdb's D call, TRBD2, is unchecked because there is no DNA. The CDR3 consists of 16 residues. Germline V lookup: CDR1 MNHEY, CDR2 SMNVEV (reference sequence).